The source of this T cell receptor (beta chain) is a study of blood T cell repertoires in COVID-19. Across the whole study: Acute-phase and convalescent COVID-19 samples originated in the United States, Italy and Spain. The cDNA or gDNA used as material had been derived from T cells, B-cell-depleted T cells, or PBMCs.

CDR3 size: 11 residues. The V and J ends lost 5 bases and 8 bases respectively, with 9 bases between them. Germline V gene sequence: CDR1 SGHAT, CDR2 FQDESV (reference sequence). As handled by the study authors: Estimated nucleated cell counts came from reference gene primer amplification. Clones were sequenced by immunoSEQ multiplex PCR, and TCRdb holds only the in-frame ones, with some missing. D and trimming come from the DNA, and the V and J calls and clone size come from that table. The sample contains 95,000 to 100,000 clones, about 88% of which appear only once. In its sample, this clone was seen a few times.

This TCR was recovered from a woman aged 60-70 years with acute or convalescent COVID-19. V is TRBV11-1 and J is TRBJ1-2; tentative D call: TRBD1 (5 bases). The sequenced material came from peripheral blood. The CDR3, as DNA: TGTGCCAGCAGCGCGCGGGGGGGCTACACCTTC. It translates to CASSARGGYTF.